The following is a TCR beta chain sequence with its context. Its antigen is unidentified. This entry belongs to a study of cytomegalovirus exposure and HLA in healthy donors. Findings of the study overall: Association of a missense DCLRE1C variant with TCR beta V- and J-gene trimming was reported in a later analysis. High sensitivity and specificity were reportedly achieved when the classifier diagnosed cytomegalovirus status. The availability of immune exposure information extended only to CMV serostatus.

The CDR3 extends over 12 amino acids. The germline V gene has CDR1 SGHAT and CDR2 FQDESV (reference sequence). V trimming: 6 bases; J trimming: 4 bases; junction bases outside the gene matches: 3. A multiplex PCR was run with 60 Vbeta primers and 13 Jbeta primers. Libraries were prepared by immunoSEQ multiplex PCR; TCRdb keeps only in-frame clonotypes and omits some of them. The sample contains around 150,000 clones, roughly 76% of which appear only once. This TCR was sampled from a human donor in good health. V is TRBV11-1 and J is TRBJ2-7; 7 positions match TRBD1. What was sequenced was PBMCs. CDR3 nucleotide sequence: TGTGCCAGCAGAAACAGGGGTTACGAGCAGTACTTC. Translation: CASRNRGYEQYF.